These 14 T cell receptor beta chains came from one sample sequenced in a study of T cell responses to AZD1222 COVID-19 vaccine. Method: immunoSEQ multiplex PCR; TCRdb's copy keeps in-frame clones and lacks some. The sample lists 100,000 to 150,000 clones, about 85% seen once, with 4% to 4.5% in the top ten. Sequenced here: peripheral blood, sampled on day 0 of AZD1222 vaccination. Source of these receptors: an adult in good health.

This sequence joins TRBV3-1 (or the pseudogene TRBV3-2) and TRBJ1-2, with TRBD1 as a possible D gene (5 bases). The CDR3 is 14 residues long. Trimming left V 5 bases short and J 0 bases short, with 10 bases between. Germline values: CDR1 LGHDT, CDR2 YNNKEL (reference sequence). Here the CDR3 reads CASSDGTSNYGYTF. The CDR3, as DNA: TGTGCCAGCAGCGACGGGACCTCTAACTATGGCTACACCTTC.

The CDR3 coding sequence is TGTGCCAGCAGTGACTCGATAGGGGGTCAGCCCCAGCATTTT. Translation gives CASSDSIGGQPQHF. The rearrangement joins TRBV6-4 to TRBJ1-5, with D possibly matching TRBD1 (6 bases). Looked up from germline, CDR1 is MRHNA and CDR2 is SNTAGT. V lost 0 bases, J lost 6 bases, and 9 bases lay in between. The CDR3 spans 14 residues.

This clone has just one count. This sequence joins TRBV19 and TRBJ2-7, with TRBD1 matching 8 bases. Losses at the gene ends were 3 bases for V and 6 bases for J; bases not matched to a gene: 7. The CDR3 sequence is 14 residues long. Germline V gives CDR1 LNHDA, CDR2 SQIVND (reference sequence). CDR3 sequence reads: CASSIMTGAPEQYF. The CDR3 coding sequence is TGTGCCAGTAGTATTATGACAGGGGCCCCCGAGCAGTACTTC.

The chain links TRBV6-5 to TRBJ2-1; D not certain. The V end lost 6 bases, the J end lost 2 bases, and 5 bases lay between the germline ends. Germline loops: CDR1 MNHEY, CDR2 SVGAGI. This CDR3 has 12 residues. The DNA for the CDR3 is TGTGCCAGCAGCCGACCCTACAATGAGCAGTTCTTC. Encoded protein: CASSRPYNEQFF.

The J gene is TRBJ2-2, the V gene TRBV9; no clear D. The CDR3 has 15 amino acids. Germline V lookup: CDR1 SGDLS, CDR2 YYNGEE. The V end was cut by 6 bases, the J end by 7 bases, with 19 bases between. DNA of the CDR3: TGTGCCAGCACCCAATTATACGGACCGAGCGGGGAGCTGTTTTTT. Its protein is CASTQLYGPSGELFF.

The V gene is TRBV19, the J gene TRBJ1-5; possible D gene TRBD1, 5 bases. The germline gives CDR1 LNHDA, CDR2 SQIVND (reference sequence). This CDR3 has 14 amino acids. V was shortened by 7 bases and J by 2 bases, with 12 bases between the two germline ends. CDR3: CASTPLGGNQPQHF. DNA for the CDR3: TGTGCCAGTACCCCCCTGGGGGGCAATCAGCCCCAGCATTTT.

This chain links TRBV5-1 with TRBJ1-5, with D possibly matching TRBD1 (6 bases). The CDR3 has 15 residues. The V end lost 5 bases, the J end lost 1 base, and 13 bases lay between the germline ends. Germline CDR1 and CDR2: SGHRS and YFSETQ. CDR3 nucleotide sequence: TGCGCCAGCAGTCTCACCGGGACAAGCAATCAGCCCCAGCATTTT. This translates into CASSLTGTSNQPQHF.

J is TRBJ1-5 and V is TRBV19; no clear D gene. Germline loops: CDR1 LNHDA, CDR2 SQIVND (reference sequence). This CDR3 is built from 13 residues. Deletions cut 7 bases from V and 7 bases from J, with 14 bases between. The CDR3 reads CASKVLGTQPQHF. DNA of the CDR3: TGTGCCAGTAAGGTTCTGGGAACGCAGCCCCAGCATTTT. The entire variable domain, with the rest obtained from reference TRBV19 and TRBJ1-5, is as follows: DGGITQSPKYLFRKEGQNVTLSCEQNLNHDAMYWYRQDPGQGLRLIYYSQIVNDFQKGDIAEGYSVSREKKESFPLTVTSAQKNPTAFYLCASKVLGTQPQHFGDGTRLSIL.

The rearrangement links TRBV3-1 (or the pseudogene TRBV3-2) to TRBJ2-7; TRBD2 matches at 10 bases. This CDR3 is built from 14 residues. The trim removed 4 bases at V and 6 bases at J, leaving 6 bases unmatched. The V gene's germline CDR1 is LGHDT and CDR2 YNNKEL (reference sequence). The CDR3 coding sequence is TGTGCCAGCAGCCCCATAGCGGGAGGTAGCGAGCAGTACTTC. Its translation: CASSPIAGGSEQYF.

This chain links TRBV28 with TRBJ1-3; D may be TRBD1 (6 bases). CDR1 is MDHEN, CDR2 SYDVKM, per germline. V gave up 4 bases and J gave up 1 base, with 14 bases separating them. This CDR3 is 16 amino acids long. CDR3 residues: CASSSYATGSGNTIYF. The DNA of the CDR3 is TGTGCCAGCAGTTCTTATGCGACAGGTTCTGGAAACACCATATATTTT. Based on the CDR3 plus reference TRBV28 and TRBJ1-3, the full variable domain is DVKVTQSSRYLVKRTGEKVFLECVQDMDHENMFWYRQDPGLGLRLIYFSYDVKMKEKGDIPEGYSVSREKKERFSLILESASTNQTSMYLCASSSYATGSGNTIYFGEGSWLTVV.

The CDR3 coding sequence is TGTGCCAGCAGCGCAACAGGGGGACGAACTGAAGCTTTCTTT. It is translated as CASSATGGRTEAFF. The chain joins TRBV9 to TRBJ1-1, with TRBD1 identical over 8 bases. Germline V gives CDR1 SGDLS, CDR2 YYNGEE. The trim removed 3 bases at V and 5 bases at J, leaving 6 bases unmatched. CDR3 length: 14 amino acids.

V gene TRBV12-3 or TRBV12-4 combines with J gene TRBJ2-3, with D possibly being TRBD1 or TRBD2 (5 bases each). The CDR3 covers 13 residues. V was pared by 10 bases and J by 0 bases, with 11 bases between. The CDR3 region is CAMGRLSTDTQYF. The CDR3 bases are TGTGCCATGGGACGGCTAAGCACAGATACGCAGTATTTT.

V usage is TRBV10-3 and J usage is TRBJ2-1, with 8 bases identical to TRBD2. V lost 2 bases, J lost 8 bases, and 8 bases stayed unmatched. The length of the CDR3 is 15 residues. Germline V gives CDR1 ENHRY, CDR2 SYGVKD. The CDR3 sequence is CAISERVAGLYEQFF. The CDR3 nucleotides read TGTGCCATCAGTGAGCGGGTAGCGGGGTTGTATGAGCAGTTCTTC.

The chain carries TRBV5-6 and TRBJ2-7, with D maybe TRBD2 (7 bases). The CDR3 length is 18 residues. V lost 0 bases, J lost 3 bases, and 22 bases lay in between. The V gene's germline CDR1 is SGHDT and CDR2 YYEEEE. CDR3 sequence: CASSLAGGGATLIYEQYF. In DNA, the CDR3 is TGTGCCAGCAGCTTGGCCGGAGGGGGGGCCACATTAATCTACGAGCAGTACTTC.